This T cell receptor beta chain was obtained from a study of early stage breast cancer tumors. Concerning this clone: No antigen is known for it.

The study, taken as a whole, reports: Enriched TCRB sequences shared across patients were mostly commonly generated sequences.

Some clones are missing from TCRdb's copy, which holds only in-frame ones; the method was immunoSEQ multiplex PCR. The sample consists of some 72,000 clones, approximately 79% of them appearing once. The specimen was blood. The source is a person between 55 and 69 years old with breast cancer.

The CDR3 nucleotides read TGTGCCAGCAGCCGAAGAGCGGGGATCTCCTACGAGCAGTACTTC. This gives the protein CASSRRAGISYEQYF. The chain has TRBV6-1 and TRBJ2-7; 7 bases align to TRBD2. The length of the CDR3 is 15 residues. With V trimmed by 6 bases and J by 0 bases, 8 bases remained unmatched. Germline V gene sequence: CDR1 MNHNS, CDR2 SASEGT.